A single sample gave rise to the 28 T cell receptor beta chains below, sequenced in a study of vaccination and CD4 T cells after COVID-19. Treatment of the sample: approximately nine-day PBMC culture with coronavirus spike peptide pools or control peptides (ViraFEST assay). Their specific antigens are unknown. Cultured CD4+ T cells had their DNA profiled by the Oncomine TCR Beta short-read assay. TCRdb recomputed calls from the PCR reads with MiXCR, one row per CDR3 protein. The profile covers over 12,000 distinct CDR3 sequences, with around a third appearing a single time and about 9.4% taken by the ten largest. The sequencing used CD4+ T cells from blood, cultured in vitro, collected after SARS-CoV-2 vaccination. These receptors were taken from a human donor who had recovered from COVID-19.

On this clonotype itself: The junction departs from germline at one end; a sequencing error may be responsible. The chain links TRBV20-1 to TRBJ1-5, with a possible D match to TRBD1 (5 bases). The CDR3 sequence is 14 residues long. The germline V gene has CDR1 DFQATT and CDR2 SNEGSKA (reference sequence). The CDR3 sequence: CSARPGLDNQPQRF. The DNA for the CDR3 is TGCAGTGCTAGGCCGGGACTGGACAATCAGCCCCAGCGTTTT.

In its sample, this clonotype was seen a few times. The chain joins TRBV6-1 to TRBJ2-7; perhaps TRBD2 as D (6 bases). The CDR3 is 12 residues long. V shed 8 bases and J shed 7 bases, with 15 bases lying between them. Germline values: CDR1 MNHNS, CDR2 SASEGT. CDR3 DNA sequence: TGTGCCAGCCGCTTGCTTCGGGGGGAGCAGTACTTC. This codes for CASRLLRGEQYF.

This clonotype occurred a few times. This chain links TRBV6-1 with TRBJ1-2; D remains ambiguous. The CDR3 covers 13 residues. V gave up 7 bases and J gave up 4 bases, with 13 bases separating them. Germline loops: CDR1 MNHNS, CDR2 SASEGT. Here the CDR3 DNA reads TGTGCCAGCAAAATGGGCAGTTTCTATGGCTACACCTTC. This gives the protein CASKMGSFYGYTF.

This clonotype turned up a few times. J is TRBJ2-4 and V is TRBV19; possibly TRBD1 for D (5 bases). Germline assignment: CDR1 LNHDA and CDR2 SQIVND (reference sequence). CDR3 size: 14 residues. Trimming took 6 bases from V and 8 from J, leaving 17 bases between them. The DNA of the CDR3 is TGTGCCAGTAGGTACCTAGGGGATGGAGACATTCAGTACTTC. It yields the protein CASRYLGDGDIQYF.

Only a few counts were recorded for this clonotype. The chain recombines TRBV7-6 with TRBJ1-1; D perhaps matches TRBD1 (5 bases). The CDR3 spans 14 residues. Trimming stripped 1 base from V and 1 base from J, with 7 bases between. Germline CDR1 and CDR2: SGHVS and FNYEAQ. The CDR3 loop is CASSLVTGNTEAFF. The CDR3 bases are TGTGCCAGCAGCTTAGTTACAGGGAACACTGAAGCTTTCTTT.

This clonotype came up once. The chain's CDR3 is CAWSAHRVGQPQHF. DNA of the CDR3: TGTGCCTGGAGTGCCCACAGGGTCGGACAGCCCCAGCATTTT. V usage is TRBV30 and J usage is TRBJ1-5, with D possibly TRBD1 on 6 matching bases. CDR1 and CDR2 (germline): GTSNPN, SVGIG (reference sequence). CDR3 length: 14 residues. With 1 base removed from V and 7 bases from J, the gap between germline ends came to 14 bases.

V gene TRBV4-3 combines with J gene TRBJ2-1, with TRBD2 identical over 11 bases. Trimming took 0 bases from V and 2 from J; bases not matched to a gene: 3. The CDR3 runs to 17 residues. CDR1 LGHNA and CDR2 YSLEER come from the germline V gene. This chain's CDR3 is CASSQDPTSGAYNEQFF. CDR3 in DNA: TGCGCCAGCAGCCAAGATCCGACTAGCGGGGCCTACAATGAGCAGTTCTTC.

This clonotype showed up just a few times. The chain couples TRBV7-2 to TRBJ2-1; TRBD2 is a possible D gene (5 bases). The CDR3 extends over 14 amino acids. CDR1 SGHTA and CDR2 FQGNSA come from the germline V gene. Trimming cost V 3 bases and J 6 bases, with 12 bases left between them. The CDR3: CASSFGGGLNEQFF. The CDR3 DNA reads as TGTGCCAGCAGCTTCGGAGGAGGTCTCAATGAGCAGTTCTTC.

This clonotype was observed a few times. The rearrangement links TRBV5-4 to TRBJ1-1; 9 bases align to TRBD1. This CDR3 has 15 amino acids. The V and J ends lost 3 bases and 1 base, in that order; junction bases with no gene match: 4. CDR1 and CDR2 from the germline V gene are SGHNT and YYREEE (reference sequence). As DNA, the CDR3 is TGTGCCAGCAGCTCAAACAGGGGGCGGAACACTGAAGCTTTCTTT. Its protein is CASSSNRGRNTEAFF.

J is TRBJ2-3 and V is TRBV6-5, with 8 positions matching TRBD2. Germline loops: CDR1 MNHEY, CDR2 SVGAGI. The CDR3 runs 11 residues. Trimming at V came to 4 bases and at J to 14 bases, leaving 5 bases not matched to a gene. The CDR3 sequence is CASSSTGTRYF. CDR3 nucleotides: TGTGCCAGCAGTTCAACCGGGACTAGGTATTTT.

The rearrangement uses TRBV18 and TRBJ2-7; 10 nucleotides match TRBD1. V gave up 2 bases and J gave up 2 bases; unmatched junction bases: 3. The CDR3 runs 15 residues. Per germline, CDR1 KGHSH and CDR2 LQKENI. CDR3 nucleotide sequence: TGTGCCAGCTCACCAGTAGGACAGGGGGCCTACGAGCAGTACTTC. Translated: CASSPVGQGAYEQYF.

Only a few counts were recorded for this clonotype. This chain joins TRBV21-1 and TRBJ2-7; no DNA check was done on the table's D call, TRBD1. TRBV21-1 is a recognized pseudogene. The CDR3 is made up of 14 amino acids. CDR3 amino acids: CASLSPYGYNEQYF. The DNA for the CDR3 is TGTGCCAGCCTATCCCCCTACGGGTACAACGAGCAGTACTTC.

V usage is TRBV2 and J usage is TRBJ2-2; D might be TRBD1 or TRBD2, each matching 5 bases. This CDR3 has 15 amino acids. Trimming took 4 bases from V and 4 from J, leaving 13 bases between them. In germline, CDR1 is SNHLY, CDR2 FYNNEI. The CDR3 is CASSATGAGTGELFF. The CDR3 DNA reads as TGTGCCAGCAGTGCCACCGGGGCGGGCACCGGGGAGCTGTTTTTT.

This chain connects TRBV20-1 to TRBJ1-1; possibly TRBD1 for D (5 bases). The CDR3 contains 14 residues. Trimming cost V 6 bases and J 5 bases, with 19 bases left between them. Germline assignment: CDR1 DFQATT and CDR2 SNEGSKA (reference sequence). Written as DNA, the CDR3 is TGCAGTGCCCCCTTTTTAAGGGGCAGGACTGAAGCTTTCTTT. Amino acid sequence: CSAPFLRGRTEAFF.

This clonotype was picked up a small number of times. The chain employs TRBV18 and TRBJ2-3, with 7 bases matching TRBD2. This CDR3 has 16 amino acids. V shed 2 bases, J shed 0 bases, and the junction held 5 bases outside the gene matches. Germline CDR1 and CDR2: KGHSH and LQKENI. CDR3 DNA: TGTGCCAGCTCACCAACCGGGGGGATAAGCACAGATACGCAGTATTTT. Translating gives CASSPTGGISTDTQYF.

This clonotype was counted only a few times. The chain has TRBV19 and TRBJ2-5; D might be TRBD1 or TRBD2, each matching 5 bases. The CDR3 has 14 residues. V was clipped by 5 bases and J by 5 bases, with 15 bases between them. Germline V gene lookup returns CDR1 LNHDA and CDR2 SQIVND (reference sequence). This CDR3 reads CASSPRGRQETQYF. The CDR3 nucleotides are TGTGCCAGTAGTCCTCGGGGCCGACAGGAGACCCAGTACTTC.

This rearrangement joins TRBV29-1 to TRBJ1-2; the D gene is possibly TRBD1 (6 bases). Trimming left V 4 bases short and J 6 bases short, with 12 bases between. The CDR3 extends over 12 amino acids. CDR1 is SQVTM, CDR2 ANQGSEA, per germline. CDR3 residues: CSVVRTDNGYTF. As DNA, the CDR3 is TGCAGCGTTGTGCGGACAGATAATGGCTACACCTTC.

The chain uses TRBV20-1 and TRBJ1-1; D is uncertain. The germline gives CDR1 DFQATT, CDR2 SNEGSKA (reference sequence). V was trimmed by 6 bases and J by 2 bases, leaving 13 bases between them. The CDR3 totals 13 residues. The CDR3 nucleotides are TGCAGTGCCCGACCCCCGGTCAACACTGAAGCTTTCTTT. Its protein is CSARPPVNTEAFF.

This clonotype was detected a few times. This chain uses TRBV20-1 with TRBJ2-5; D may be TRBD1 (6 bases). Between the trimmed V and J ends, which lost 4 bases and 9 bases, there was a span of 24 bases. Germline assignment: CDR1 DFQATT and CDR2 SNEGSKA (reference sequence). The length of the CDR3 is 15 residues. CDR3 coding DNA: TGCAGTGCTACAAGACCAACAGGGCCAGGGCTGGCCCAGTACTTC. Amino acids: CSATRPTGPGLAQYF.

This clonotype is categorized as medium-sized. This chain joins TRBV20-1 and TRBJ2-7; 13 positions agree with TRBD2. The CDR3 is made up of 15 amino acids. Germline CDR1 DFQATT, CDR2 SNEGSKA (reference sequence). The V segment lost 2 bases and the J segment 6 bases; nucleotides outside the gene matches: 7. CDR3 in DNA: TGCAGTGCTAGAAACCGACTAGCGGGAGGTTCCGAGCAGTACTTC. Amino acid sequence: CSARNRLAGGSEQYF.

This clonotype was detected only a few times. The CDR3: CASSRQGSTNEKLFF. CDR3 coding DNA: TGTGCCAGCAGCCGACAGGGCTCAACTAATGAAAAACTGTTTTTT. This rearrangement joins TRBV7-2 to TRBJ1-4, with TRBD1 identical over 7 bases. CDR3 length: 15 residues. Per the germline V gene, CDR1 is SGHTA and CDR2 is FQGNSA. The J segment lost 0 bases and the V segment lost 5 bases, leaving 3 bases of the junction unmatched. Full variable domain (missing parts from reference TRBV7-2 and TRBJ1-4): GAGVSQSPSNKVTEKGKDVELRCDPISGHTALYWYRQSLGQGLEFLIYFQGNSAPDKSGLPSDRFSAERTGGSVSTLTIQRTQQEDSAVYLCASSRQGSTNEKLFFGSGTQLSVL.

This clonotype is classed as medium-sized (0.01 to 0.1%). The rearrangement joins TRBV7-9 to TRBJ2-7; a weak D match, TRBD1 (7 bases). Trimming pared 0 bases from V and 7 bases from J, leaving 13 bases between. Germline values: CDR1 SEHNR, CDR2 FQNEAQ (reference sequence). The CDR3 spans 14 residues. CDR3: CASSLAQQGREQYF. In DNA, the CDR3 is TGTGCCAGCAGCTTAGCTCAACAGGGGAGGGAGCAGTACTTC. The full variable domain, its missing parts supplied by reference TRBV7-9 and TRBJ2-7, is DTGVSQNPRHKITKRGQNVTFRCDPISEHNRLYWYRQTLGQGPEFLTYFQNEAQLEKSRLLSDRFSAERPKGSFSTLEIQRTEQGDSAMYLCASSLAQQGREQYFGPGTRLTVT.

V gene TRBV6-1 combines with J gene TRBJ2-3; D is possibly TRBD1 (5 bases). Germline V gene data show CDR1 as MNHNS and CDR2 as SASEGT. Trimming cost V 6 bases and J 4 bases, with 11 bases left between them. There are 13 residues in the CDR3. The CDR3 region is CASRTPGSDTQYF. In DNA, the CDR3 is TGTGCCAGCAGAACCCCAGGGTCAGATACGCAGTATTTT.

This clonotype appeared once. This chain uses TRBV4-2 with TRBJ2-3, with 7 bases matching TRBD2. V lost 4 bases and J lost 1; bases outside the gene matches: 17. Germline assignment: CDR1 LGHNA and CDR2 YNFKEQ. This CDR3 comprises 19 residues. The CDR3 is CASSPKAGRVYAGTDTQYF. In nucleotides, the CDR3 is TGTGCCAGCAGCCCAAAGGCGGGGAGGGTCTACGCGGGCACAGATACGCAGTATTTT.

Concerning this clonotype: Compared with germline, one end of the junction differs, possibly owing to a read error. In DNA, the CDR3 is TGTGCCAGCAGCGTCGGACAGTACTATGATTCACCCCTCCACTTT. The encoded protein is CASSVGQYYDSPLHF. This sequence joins TRBV7-2 and TRBJ1-6; a possible D gene is TRBD1 (6 bases). The CDR3 runs to 15 residues. The germline V gene has CDR1 SGHTA and CDR2 FQGNSA.

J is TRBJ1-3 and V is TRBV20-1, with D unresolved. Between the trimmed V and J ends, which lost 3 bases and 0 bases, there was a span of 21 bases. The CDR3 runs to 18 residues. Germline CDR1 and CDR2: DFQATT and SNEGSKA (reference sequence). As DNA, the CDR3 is TGCAGTGCTAGTTTCGACACAAAAACATTATCCTCTGGAAACACCATATATTTT. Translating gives CSASFDTKTLSSGNTIYF.

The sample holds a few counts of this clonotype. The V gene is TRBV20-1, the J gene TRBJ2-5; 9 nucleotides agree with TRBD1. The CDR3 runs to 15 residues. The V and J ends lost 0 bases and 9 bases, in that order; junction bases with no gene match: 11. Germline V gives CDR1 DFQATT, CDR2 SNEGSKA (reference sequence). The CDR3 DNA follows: TGCAGTGCTAGAGACGCCCTTAGACAGGGGGAGGCCCAGTACTTC. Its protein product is CSARDALRQGEAQYF.

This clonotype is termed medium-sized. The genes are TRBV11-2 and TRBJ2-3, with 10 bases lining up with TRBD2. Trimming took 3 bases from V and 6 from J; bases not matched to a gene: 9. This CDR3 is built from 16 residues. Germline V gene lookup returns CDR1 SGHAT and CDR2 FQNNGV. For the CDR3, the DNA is TGTGCCAGCAGCTTGAGGAGGACTAGCGGAGGGGATACGCAGTATTTT. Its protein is CASSLRRTSGGDTQYF.